This T cell receptor beta chain was identified in a study of cytomegalovirus exposure and HLA in healthy donors. Across the study: HLA-typed donors contributed 65 million to 85 million unique TCRs, which were held in an early data release.

13 Jbeta primers and 60 Vbeta primers were used for the PCR. Profiling relied on immunoSEQ multiplex PCR, and the TCRdb table lists in-frame clones only, not all of them. Its table lists some 46,000 clones. A word on this clone: Its antigen is not identified.

Study observations and caveats: According to the study, 160 or so TCR beta chains were cytomegalovirus-associated. TRBV6-2, TRBV6-3 and some other V segments were excluded as indistinguishable. When a later analysis was performed, an Asian-associated ancestry cluster reportedly had fewer N-insertions than the approximately 680-donor mean.

Germline V lookup: CDR1 LGHNA, CDR2 YNFKEQ. This CDR3 spans 15 amino acids. The J segment lost 3 bases and the V segment lost 2 bases, leaving 4 bases of the junction unmatched. The material sequenced was PBMCs. This chain connects TRBV4-2 to TRBJ2-3; 8 nucleotides align to TRBD2. This receptor was obtained from a woman under 40 in good health and CMV-seronegative. CDR3 residues: CASSQSERETDTQYF. CDR3 in DNA: TGTGCCAGCAGCCAATCTGAGCGGGAGACAGATACGCAGTATTTT.